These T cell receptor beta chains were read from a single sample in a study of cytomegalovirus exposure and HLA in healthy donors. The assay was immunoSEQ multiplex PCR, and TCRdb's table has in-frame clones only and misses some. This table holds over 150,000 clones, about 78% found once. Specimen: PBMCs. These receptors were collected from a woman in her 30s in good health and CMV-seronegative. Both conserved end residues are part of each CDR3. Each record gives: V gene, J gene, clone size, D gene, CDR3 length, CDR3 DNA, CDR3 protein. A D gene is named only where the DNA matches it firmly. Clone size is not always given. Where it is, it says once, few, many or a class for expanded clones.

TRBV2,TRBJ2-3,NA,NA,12,TGTGCCAGCAGGAGCGACACAGATACGCAGTATTTT,CASRSDTDTQYF
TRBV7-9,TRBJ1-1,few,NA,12,TGTGCCAGTTGCAGGGGCCTGGCTGAAGCTTTCTTT,CASCRGLAEAFF
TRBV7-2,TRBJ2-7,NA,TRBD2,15,TGTGCCAGCAGCCGACGACTAGCGGGGTCCTACGAGCAGTACTTC,CASSRRLAGSYEQYF
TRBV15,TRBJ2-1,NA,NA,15,TGTGCCACCAGCAGAGAGCCGGGTCCGGGGAATGAGCAGTTCTTC,CATSREPGPGNEQFF
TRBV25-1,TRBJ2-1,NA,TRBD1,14,TGTGCCAGCAGTGGGGACAGTCTCTACAATGAGCAGTTCTTC,CASSGDSLYNEQFF
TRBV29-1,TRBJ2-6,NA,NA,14,TGCAGCGTTGGTTCCCTCTCTGGGGCCAACGTCCTGACTTTC,CSVGSLSGANVLTF
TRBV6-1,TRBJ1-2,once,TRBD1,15,TGTGCCAGCAGTGAAGGGGCAGGGGGCAACTATGGCTACACCTTC,CASSEGAGGNYGYTF
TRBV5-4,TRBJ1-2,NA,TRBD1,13,TGTGCCAGCAGCATAGGGACAGGGCTAACCTACACCTTC,CASSIGTGLTYTF
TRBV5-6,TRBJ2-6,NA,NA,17,TGTGCCAGCAGCCTGGACCTAGCAGGTTCCGGGGCCAACGTCCTGACTTTC,CASSLDLAGSGANVLTF
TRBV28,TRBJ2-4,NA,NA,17,TGTGCCACCCGACCGGGGAGAAGTTACCTAGCCAAAAACATTCAGTACTTC,CATRPGRSYLAKNIQYF
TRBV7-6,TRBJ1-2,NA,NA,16,TGTGCCAGCAGCTTAGTTGGGGGGTTCCCTCCTTATGGCTACACCTTC,CASSLVGGFPPYGYTF
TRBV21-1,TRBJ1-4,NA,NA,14,TGTGCCAGCAGCCTCGGGGCAACTAATGAAAAACTGTTTTTT,CASSLGATNEKLFF
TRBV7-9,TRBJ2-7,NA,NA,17,TGTTCCAGCAGCTTAGCCGACAAGGGGGGGGCTCGCTACGAGCAGTACTTC,CSSSLADKGGARYEQYF
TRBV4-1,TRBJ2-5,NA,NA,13,TGCGCCAGCAGCCAATGGGGGCCAGAGACCCAGTACTTC,CASSQWGPETQYF
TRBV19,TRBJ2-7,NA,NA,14,TGTGCCAGTAGTTTTGGACAGTTTAACTACGAGCAGTACTTC,CASSFGQFNYEQYF
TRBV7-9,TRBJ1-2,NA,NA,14,TGTGCCAGCAGCCCAAATGGGGCAGGCTATGGCTACACCTTC,CASSPNGAGYGYTF
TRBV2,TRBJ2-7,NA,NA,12,TGTGCCAGCAGTGAGGGGGGTTACGAGCAGTACTTC,CASSEGGYEQYF
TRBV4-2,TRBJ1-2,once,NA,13,TGTGCCAGCAGCCAAGATTTTCGCGGCGGCTACACCTTC,CASSQDFRGGYTF
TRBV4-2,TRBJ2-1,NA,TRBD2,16,TGTGCCAGCAGCTCAAGCTTTAGCGGGGTGGGGAATGAGCAGTTCTTC,CASSSSFSGVGNEQFF
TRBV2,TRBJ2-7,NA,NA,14,TGTGCCAGCAAAGGTGACAGGCCCTTCTACGAGCAGTACTTC,CASKGDRPFYEQYF
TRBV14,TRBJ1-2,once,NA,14,TGTGCCAGCAGCCCGCAGGGGTTTAACTATGGCTACACCTTC,CASSPQGFNYGYTF
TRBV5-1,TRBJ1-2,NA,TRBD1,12,TGCGCCAGCAGCGGAACAGGGGTTGGCTACACCTTC,CASSGTGVGYTF
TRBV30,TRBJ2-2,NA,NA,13,TGTGCCTGGAGTGTAGAGAGGCCACCGAGACTGTTTTTT,CAWSVERPPRLFF
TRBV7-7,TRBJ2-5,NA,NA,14,TGTGCTAGCAGCCGCGGGACCGCAGGAGAGACCCAGTACTTC,CASSRGTAGETQYF
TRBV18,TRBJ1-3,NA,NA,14,TGTGCCAGCTCACCAGACAGACAATTAAACACCATATATTTT,CASSPDRQLNTIYF
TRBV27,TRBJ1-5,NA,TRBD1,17,TGTGCAAGCAAGGCCCGGGACAGGGATCGAAGCAATCAGCCCCAGCATTTT,CASKARDRDRSNQPQHF
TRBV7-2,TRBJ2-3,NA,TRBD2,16,TGTGCCAGCAGCCTAATGAGCGGGAGGGGGGAGGATACGCAGTATTTT,CASSLMSGRGEDTQYF
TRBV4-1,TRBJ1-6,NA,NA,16,TGCGCCAGCAGCCAAGAAGGTCACGGACAAAATTCACCCCTCCACTTT,CASSQEGHGQNSPLHF
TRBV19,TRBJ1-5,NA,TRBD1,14,TGTGCCAGTAGCACTGAACGCGACAGGGTGACCCAGCATTTT,CASSTERDRVTQHF
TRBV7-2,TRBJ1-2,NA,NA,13,TGTGCCAGCAGCCCTCGAGGGGGCTATGGCTACACCTTC,CASSPRGGYGYTF
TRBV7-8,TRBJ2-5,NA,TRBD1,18,TGTGCCAGCAGCTTACACAGGGGCGCGGTCGGTCGGATAGAGACCCAGTACTTC,CASSLHRGAVGRIETQYF
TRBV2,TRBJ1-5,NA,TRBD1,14,TGTGCCAGCGAGGACAGGGTGGGGAATCAGCCCCAGCATTTT,CASEDRVGNQPQHF
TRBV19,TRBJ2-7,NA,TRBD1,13,TGTGCCAGTAGTAGACAGGGCAGGTACGAGCAGTACTTC,CASSRQGRYEQYF
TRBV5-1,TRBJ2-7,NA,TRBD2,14,TGCGCCAGCAGGGCTAGCGGGATCTCCTACGAGCAGTACTTC,CASRASGISYEQYF
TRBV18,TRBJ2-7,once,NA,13,TGTGCCAGCTCAAGGACAGACTCCTACGAGCAGTACTTC,CASSRTDSYEQYF
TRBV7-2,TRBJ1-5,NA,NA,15,TGTGCCAGCAGCTTGGGCGGGTCAAGCAATCAGCCCCAGCATTTT,CASSLGGSSNQPQHF
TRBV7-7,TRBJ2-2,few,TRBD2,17,TGTGCCAGCAGCCCCTCTTTAGCGGGAGGACATACCGGGGAGCTGTTTTTT,CASSPSLAGGHTGELFF
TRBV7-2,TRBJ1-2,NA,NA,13,TGTGCCAGCAGCTTGGGCAGGGTAGATGGCTACACCTTC,CASSLGRVDGYTF
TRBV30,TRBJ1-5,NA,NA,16,TGTGCCTGGAGTGCCCAACAGGGATATAGCAATCAGCCCCAGCATTTT,CAWSAQQGYSNQPQHF
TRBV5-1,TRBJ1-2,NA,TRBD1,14,TGCGCCAGCAGCAAATTGACAGGGAACTATGGCTACCCCTTC,CASSKLTGNYGYPF
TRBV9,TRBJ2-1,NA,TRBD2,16,TGTGCCAGCAGCCCCTGGGGGACTACACAGAACAATGAGCAGTTCTTC,CASSPWGTTQNNEQFF
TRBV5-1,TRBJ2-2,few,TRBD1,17,TGCGCCAGCAGCCCTGGTGGGACAGGCGAGCTCGCCGGGGAGCTGTTTTTT,CASSPGGTGELAGELFF
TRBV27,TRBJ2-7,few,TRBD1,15,TGTGCCAGCAGTTCCACCGGGACAGGGGTCGGCGAGCAGTACTTC,CASSSTGTGVGEQYF
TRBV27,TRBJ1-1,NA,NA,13,TGTGCCAGCAGTTCGACAGTGAACACTGAAGCTTTCTTT,CASSSTVNTEAFF
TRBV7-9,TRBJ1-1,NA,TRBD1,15,TGTTCCAGCAGCTCCTGGACAGGGAAGAACACTGAAGCTTTCTTT,CSSSSWTGKNTEAFF
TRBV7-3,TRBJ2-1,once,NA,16,TGTGCCAGCAGCTTAGGCGGGGGCCCTTCCTACAATGAGCAGTTCTTC,CASSLGGGPSYNEQFF
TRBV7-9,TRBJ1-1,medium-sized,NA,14,TGTGCCAGCAGCTTAGAATCCAGGAACACTGAAGCTTTCTTT,CASSLESRNTEAFF
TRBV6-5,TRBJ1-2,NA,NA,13,TGTGCCAGCAGTCTCGGGCGGGCTGGGGGCTACACCTTC,CASSLGRAGGYTF
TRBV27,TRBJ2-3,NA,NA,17,TGTGCCAGCAGTTTACTGGGAGGCGGGCCACACACAGATACGCAGTATTTT,CASSLLGGGPHTDTQYF
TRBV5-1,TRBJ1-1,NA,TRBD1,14,TGCGCCAGCAGCTTGGGGACAGGGGCCACTGAAGCTTTCTTT,CASSLGTGATEAFF
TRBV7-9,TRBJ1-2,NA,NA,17,TGTGCCAGCAGCCCCACCCTTGGGCGGGCGAGTAACTATGGCTACACCTTC,CASSPTLGRASNYGYTF
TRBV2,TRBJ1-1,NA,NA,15,TGTGCCAGCAGGGGTGGGCGAGGGTTGAACACTGAAGCTTTCTTT,CASRGGRGLNTEAFF
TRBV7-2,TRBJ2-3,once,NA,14,TGTGCCAGCAGACTAGGGTGGGGATCAAATACGCAGTATTTT,CASRLGWGSNTQYF
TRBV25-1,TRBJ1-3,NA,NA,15,TGTGCCAGCAGTGATCCTAGGACTTCTGGAAACACCATATATTTT,CASSDPRTSGNTIYF
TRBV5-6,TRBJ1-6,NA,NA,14,TGTGCCAGCAGCTTGGGCGTGGTCGGGTCACCCCTCCACTTT,CASSLGVVGSPLHF
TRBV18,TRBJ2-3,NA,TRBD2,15,TGTGCCAGCTCACCAATGGGGGAGGGCCGGGATACGCAGTATTTT,CASSPMGEGRDTQYF
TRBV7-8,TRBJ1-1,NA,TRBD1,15,TGTGCCAGCAGCAGATATACAGGGGAGAACACTGAAGCTTTCTTT,CASSRYTGENTEAFF